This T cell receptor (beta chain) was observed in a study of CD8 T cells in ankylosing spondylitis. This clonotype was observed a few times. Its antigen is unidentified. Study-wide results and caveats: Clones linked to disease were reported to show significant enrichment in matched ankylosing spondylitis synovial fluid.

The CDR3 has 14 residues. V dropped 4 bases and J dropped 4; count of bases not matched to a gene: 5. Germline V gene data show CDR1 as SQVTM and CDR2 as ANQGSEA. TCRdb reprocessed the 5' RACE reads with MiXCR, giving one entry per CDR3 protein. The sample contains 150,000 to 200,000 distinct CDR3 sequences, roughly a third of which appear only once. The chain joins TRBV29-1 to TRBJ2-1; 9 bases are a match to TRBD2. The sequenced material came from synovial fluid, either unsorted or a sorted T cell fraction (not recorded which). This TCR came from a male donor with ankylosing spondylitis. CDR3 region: CSVGGGGTYNEQFF. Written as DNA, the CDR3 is TGCAGCGTTGGCGGGGGGGGAACGTACAATGAGCAGTTCTTC.